In its sample, the clone carrying this T cell receptor (beta chain) was seen once. Antigen: not known. The germline gives CDR1 SGHNT, CDR2 YYREEE (reference sequence). The CDR3 has 12 residues. V lost 5 bases to trimming and J lost 7 bases, with 9 bases between them. Following extraction, RNA underwent reverse transcription to cDNA, which served as the sequencing template. Only in-frame clones appear in the TCRdb table, and some are missing; sequencing was by immunoSEQ multiplex PCR. The sample contains some 130,000 clones, 58% of which appear only once. These data come from a study of CD8+ T cells in alopecia areata. Background on the study: A 6-month period off drug followed tofacitinib, which lasted 6 to 18 months. Points from the study as a whole: Especially in alopecia totalis/universalis, lesional scalp showed greater clonality than normal scalp did.

The specimen comprised CD4+ T cells sorted from blood, sampled at week 0. The chain combines TRBV5-4 with TRBJ2-2; D possibly uses TRBD1 or TRBD2 (5 bases each). The receptor was derived from a human donor with alopecia areata. CDR3 nucleotides: TGTGCCAGCAGACGGGGCGACGGGGAGCTGTTTTTT. This encodes CASRRGDGELFF.